A single sample is the source of the 17 T cell receptor beta chains below, sequenced in a study of blood T cell repertoires in COVID-19. Generated by immunoSEQ multiplex PCR, the TCRdb table keeps only in-frame clones and is missing some. The data hold approximately 270,000 clones, with 70% to 90% observed a single time. The sequenced sample consisted of peripheral blood. These receptors all come from a woman younger than 45 with COVID-19, enrolled during active disease.

The chain combines TRBV29-1 with TRBJ2-1; D gene unclear. The V gene lost 3 bases and the J gene lost 6 bases, with 12 bases spanning the gap. CDR1 and CDR2 from the germline V gene are SQVTM and ANQGSEA. The CDR3 length is 13 residues. CDR3 sequence (DNA): TGCAGCGTTGACCGGGTGTTAGCCAATGAGCAGTTCTTC. Translated, it gives CSVDRVLANEQFF.

The chain is built from TRBV7-9 and TRBJ1-1; D may be TRBD1 (6 bases). CDR3 size: 14 residues. From germline, CDR1 is SEHNR and CDR2 FQNEAQ (reference sequence). V lost 0 bases to trimming and J lost 5 bases, with 10 bases between them. CDR3 protein: CASSLARTDTEAFF. The DNA for the CDR3 is TGTGCCAGCAGCTTAGCTCGGACAGATACTGAAGCTTTCTTT.

The chain combines TRBV12-3 or TRBV12-4 with TRBJ2-7; TRBD1 is a possible D gene (6 bases). V was cut by 5 bases and J by 6 bases, with 14 bases left in between. This CDR3 region has 13 residues. The CDR3 DNA reads as TGTGCCAGCAGTCTTACAGGGATTTCCGAGCAGTACGTC. Its protein product is CASSLTGISEQYV.

J is TRBJ1-2 and V is TRBV10-3; 7 positions agree with TRBD1. The CDR3 runs to 13 residues. The J segment lost 8 bases and the V segment lost 5 bases, leaving 8 bases of the junction unmatched. CDR1 and CDR2 from the germline V gene are ENHRY and SYGVKD. The CDR3 sequence: CAISSGQDLGYTF. CDR3 coding DNA: TGTGCCATCAGTTCCGGACAGGACCTGGGCTACACCTTC.

As for this clone: This sample includes further DNA sequences coding for the same CDR3. The chain uses TRBV6-5 and TRBJ1-6; D is ambiguous. This CDR3 contains 15 residues. Germline V gives CDR1 MNHEY, CDR2 SVGAGI. V was shortened by 0 bases and J by 5 bases, with 8 bases between the two germline ends. This CDR3 is CASSYSTGNNSPLHF. In DNA, the CDR3 is TGTGCCAGCAGTTACTCAACGGGGAATAATTCACCCCTCCACTTT.

The chain links TRBV11-2 to TRBJ1-4, with a tentative D call TRBD1 (5 bases). The germline gives CDR1 SGHAT, CDR2 FQNNGV. The CDR3 length is 14 residues. Between the trimmed V and J ends, which lost 1 base and 7 bases, there was a span of 10 bases. The DNA of the CDR3 is TGTGCCAGCAGCTTAGGGACACTTAGTGAAAAACTGTTTTTT. This sequence encodes CASSLGTLSEKLFF.

The rearrangement links TRBV30 to TRBJ2-7; 7 bases map to TRBD1. This CDR3 spans 13 amino acids. CDR1 GTSNPN and CDR2 SVGIG come from the germline V gene (reference sequence). The V and J ends lost 1 base and 1 base, in that order; junction bases with no gene match: 1. The CDR3 is CAWSATGSYEQYV. The CDR3 coding sequence is TGTGCCTGGAGTGCGACAGGGTCCTACGAGCAGTACGTC.

This chain joins TRBV3-1 (or the pseudogene TRBV3-2) and TRBJ2-5; 10 bases line up with TRBD2. J lost 5 bases, V lost 0 bases, and 3 bases had no gene match. The CDR3 length is 15 residues. CDR1 and CDR2 (germline): LGHDT, YNNKEL (reference sequence). The CDR3 here is CASSQDVSGGETQYF. Written as DNA, the CDR3 is TGTGCCAGCAGCCAAGACGTTAGCGGGGGGGAGACCCAGTACTTC.

The chain uses TRBV9 and TRBJ2-2, with D hard to call. The CDR3 consists of 14 residues. Germline assignment: CDR1 SGDLS and CDR2 YYNGEE. Trimming shortened V by 3 bases and J by 1 base, and 7 bases separated the two germline ends. CDR3 sequence: CASSDSLNTGELFF. CDR3 nucleotide sequence: TGTGCCAGCAGCGACTCCCTGAACACCGGGGAGCTGTTTTTT.

In this sample, this clone turned up once. The rearrangement links TRBV20-1 to TRBJ2-5; D possibly corresponds to TRBD1 (5 bases). The germline V gene has CDR1 DFQATT and CDR2 SNEGSKA (reference sequence). The CDR3 length is 13 residues. V dropped 3 bases and J dropped 5 bases, with 13 bases sitting between them. The CDR3 bases are TGCAGTGCTAGTGTCAGGGTGCGCGAGACCCAGTACTTC. As protein: CSASVRVRETQYF.

The gene calls are TRBV9 and TRBJ2-3; possibly TRBD1 for D (5 bases). The CDR3 consists of 15 residues. V lost 0 bases to trimming and J lost 1 base, with 9 bases between them. The germline CDR1 and CDR2 sequences are SGDLS and YYNGEE. Here the CDR3 DNA reads TGTGCCAGCAGCGTAGTAGGCAGGGGCACAGATACGCAGTATTTT. Translating gives CASSVVGRGTDTQYF.

The chain recombines TRBV11-3 with TRBJ1-6; possibly TRBD1 for D (5 bases). Between the trimmed V and J ends, which lost 6 bases and 11 bases, there was a span of 17 bases. The V gene's germline CDR1 is SGHNT and CDR2 YENEEA. The CDR3 runs to 14 residues. This CDR3 reads CASSSTALRTPLHF. The CDR3 DNA is TGTGCCAGCAGTTCGACAGCTCTGAGGACACCCCTCCACTTT.

The chain is built from TRBV7-2 and TRBJ1-4; D ambiguous. V was pared by 0 bases and J by 8 bases, with 13 bases between. The CDR3 consists of 15 residues. Germline values: CDR1 SGHTA, CDR2 FQGNSA. The CDR3 sequence: CASSLAWWEREKLFF. The CDR3 DNA reads as TGTGCCAGCAGCTTAGCGTGGTGGGAGCGGGAAAAACTGTTTTTT. Using reference TRBV7-2 and TRBJ1-4 for the parts outside the CDR3, the full variable domain is GAGVSQSPSNKVTEKGKDVELRCDPISGHTALYWYRQSLGQGLEFLIYFQGNSAPDKSGLPSDRFSAERTGGSVSTLTIQRTQQEDSAVYLCASSLAWWEREKLFFGSGTQLSVL.

The rearrangement links TRBV19 to TRBJ1-4; 7 bases match TRBD1. Unmatched junction bases numbered 5, after V lost 6 bases and J lost 1 base. Per the germline V gene, CDR1 is LNHDA and CDR2 is SQIVND (reference sequence). This CDR3 has 15 amino acids. CDR3 residues: CASSTGEGTNEKLFF. In DNA form, the CDR3 reads TGTGCCAGTAGCACAGGGGAAGGAACTAATGAAAAACTGTTTTTT.

The chain couples TRBV4-3 to TRBJ1-2; tentative D call: TRBD1 (5 bases). V was pared by 0 bases and J by 4 bases, with 21 bases between. The CDR3 is made up of 18 amino acids. Germline V gene data show CDR1 as LGHNA and CDR2 as YSLEER. CDR3 sequence: CASSQEIGLGGTLYGYTF. The CDR3 coding sequence is TGCGCCAGCAGCCAAGAGATAGGGCTCGGGGGTACTCTCTATGGCTACACCTTC.

This clone was detected only once. This chain connects TRBV29-1 to TRBJ2-2; 8 positions match TRBD1. Germline V CDR1 and CDR2: SQVTM, ANQGSEA. With V trimmed by 4 bases and J by 3 bases, 25 bases remained unmatched. This CDR3 has 21 amino acids. CDR3 region: CSVARYPTQETGTGDTGELFF. CDR3 sequence (DNA): TGCAGCGTTGCTCGATATCCGACCCAAGAAACCGGGACAGGTGACACCGGGGAGCTGTTTTTT.

The J gene is TRBJ2-7, the V gene TRBV18; 8 nucleotides agree with TRBD2. J lost 3 bases, V lost 2 bases, and 9 bases had no gene match. There are 16 residues in the CDR3. CDR1 and CDR2 from the germline V gene are KGHSH and LQKENI. The CDR3, as DNA: TGTGCCAGCTCACCAGGGGGTAGCGGGACTTTCTACGAGCAGTACGTC. Amino acids: CASSPGGSGTFYEQYV.